These 10 T cell receptor beta chains share one sample of origin, sequenced in a study of T-cell memory formation after mild COVID-19 (dated by TCRdb to the early 2020s). The library was made by 5' RACE. Reads for this sample came from an Illumina NovaSeq 6000. The raw public reads went through TCRdb reprocessing: fastp at Q25, MiXCR clone calling, in-frame beta chains kept. Rows matching on CDR3 protein sequence are summarized as one entry with the most common DNA and genes. Present in this sample are about 340,000 distinct CDR3 sequences, approximately 12% of which were seen just once. The leading ten clones occupy about 22% of the sample. The sequenced material came from PBMCs or a T cell subset sorted from them (not recorded which). These receptors came from a man aged 18 to 29 who had mild COVID-19 (a few samples of this study predate the infection). The sample titles of this study are shuffled in the database, so cell type and time point are left out; the donor was told from shared clones.

The chain uses TRBV3-1 and TRBJ1-5, with 8 bases identical to TRBD1. CDR3 length: 21 residues. After removal of 1 base from V and 0 bases from J, the junction contained 17 bases not matched to a gene. The germline V gene encodes CDR1 LGHDT and CDR2 YNNKEL (reference sequence). The chain's CDR3 is CASSQGFRSWQGASSNQPQHF. In nucleotides, the CDR3 is TGTGCCAGCAGCCAAGGGTTTAGGAGTTGGCAGGGGGCCAGTAGCAATCAGCCCCAGCATTTT.

This clonotype was counted only a few times. V usage is TRBV6-5 and J usage is TRBJ1-6; 8 bases are a match to TRBD1. Germline V gene data show CDR1 as MNHEY and CDR2 as SVGAGI. The CDR3 consists of 18 residues. The ends lost 0 bases at V and 3 bases at J; junction bases unmatched: 7. The CDR3 DNA sequence: TGTGCCAGCAGTTACTCTCCGGGACAGGTTTTCTATAATTCACCCCTCCACTTT. It translates to CASSYSPGQVFYNSPLHF.

A few counts support this clonotype. Here the CDR3 DNA reads TGTGCCAGCAGGAGGACCCGGAATAATTCACCCCTCCACTTT. The encoded protein is CASRRTRNNSPLHF. This chain joins TRBV6-5 and TRBJ1-6; the D is unclear. V was pared by 6 bases and J by 5 bases, with 11 bases between. Germline V gives CDR1 MNHEY, CDR2 SVGAGI. There are 14 residues in the CDR3.

This clonotype showed up just a few times. V is TRBV25-1 and J is TRBJ1-1; TRBD1 matches at 10 bases. This CDR3 comprises 15 residues. V lost 4 bases to trimming and J lost 4 bases; unmatched junction nucleotides: 6. The germline gives CDR1 MGHDK, CDR2 SYGVNS. DNA for the CDR3: TGTGCCAGCAGTGGACAGGGGGCTTGGGGCACTGAAGCTTTCTTT. Protein product: CASSGQGAWGTEAFF.

The chain links TRBV12-3 or TRBV12-4 to TRBJ1-4, with 8 bases aligning to TRBD1. The CDR3 length is 15 residues. Trimming took 8 bases from V and 1 from J; bases not matched to a gene: 6. CDR3 in amino acids: CASQDRAETNEKLFF. In nucleotides, the CDR3 is TGTGCCAGCCAGGACAGGGCGGAAACTAATGAAAAACTGTTTTTT.

This clonotype was detected many times. The gene calls are TRBV5-1 and TRBJ1-5; D gene uncertain. Germline CDR1 reads SGHRS; CDR2 reads YFSETQ. This CDR3 has 13 amino acids. V lost 0 bases, J lost 5 bases, and 6 bases lay in between. DNA of the CDR3: TGCGCCAGCAGCTTGGACGGGGATCAGCCCCAGCATTTT. As protein: CASSLDGDQPQHF.

This chain uses TRBV6-5 with TRBJ2-3; 7 bases align to TRBD2. The CDR3 runs 12 residues. Trimming cost V 5 bases and J 11 bases; bases outside gene matches: 7. Germline lookup yields CDR1 MNHEY and CDR2 SVGAGI. The CDR3 protein is CASSTPGGEQYF. The CDR3 DNA sequence: TGTGCCAGCAGTACTCCTGGGGGGGAGCAGTATTTT.

The chain combines TRBV7-2 with TRBJ1-5; D is unclear. The CDR3 has 16 residues. V lost 5 bases to trimming and J lost 2 bases, with 16 bases between them. Germline V gene sequence: CDR1 SGHTA, CDR2 FQGNSA. The CDR3 loop reads CASSLVDGRRNQPQHF. In DNA, the CDR3 is TGTGCCAGCAGCCTCGTCGACGGACGTCGCAATCAGCCCCAGCATTTT.

The CDR3 nucleotides are TGTGCCAGCAGCTTAACTCGACTGGACGATGAGCAGTTCTTC. Its translation is CASSLTRLDDEQFF. The chain combines TRBV7-3 with TRBJ2-1; no clear D gene. Germline values: CDR1 SGHTA, CDR2 FQGTGA. Trimming shortened V by 0 bases and J by 8 bases, and 11 bases separated the two germline ends. This CDR3 has 14 amino acids.

The V gene is TRBV20-1, the J gene TRBJ2-5, with 12 bases aligning to TRBD2. Germline V lookup: CDR1 DFQATT, CDR2 SNEGSKA (reference sequence). V lost 6 bases to trimming and J lost 4 bases; unmatched junction nucleotides: 6. The CDR3 extends over 14 amino acids. CDR3: CSANLAGGAETQYF. For the CDR3, the DNA is TGCAGTGCAAATCTAGCGGGGGGGGCAGAGACCCAGTACTTC.